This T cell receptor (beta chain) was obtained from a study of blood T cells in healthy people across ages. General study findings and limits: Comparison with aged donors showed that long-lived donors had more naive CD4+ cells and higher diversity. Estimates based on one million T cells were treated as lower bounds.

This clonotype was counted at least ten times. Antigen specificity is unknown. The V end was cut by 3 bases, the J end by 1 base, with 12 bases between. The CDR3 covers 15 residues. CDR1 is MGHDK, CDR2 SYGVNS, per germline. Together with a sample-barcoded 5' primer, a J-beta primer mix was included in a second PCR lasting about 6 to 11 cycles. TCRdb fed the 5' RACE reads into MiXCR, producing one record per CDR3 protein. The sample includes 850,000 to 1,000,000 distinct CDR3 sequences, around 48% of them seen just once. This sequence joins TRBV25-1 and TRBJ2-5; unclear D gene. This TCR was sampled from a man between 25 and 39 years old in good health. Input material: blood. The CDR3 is CASSDLVTLQETQYF. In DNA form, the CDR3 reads TGTGCCAGCAGTGACTTGGTGACACTCCAAGAGACCCAGTACTTC.